This T cell receptor (beta chain) was retrieved from a study of T cell responses to AZD1222 COVID-19 vaccine. Only in-frame clones appear in the TCRdb table, and some are missing; sequencing was by immunoSEQ multiplex PCR. The sample lists approximately 79,000 clones, around nine tenths occurring once. Germline assignment: CDR1 SEHNR and CDR2 FQNEAQ (reference sequence). V gave up 0 bases and J gave up 3 bases, with 17 bases separating them. CDR3 length: 17 residues. In the case of this clone: Its antigen is still unknown.

General observations from the study: Nearly half of spike-specific TCRs reportedly go after variant regions that carry no mutations. In all cases, repertoires were sampled only after the peak T cell response. Possibly, clonal diversity was underestimated; donors were largely white British and included more females.

This chain links TRBV7-9 with TRBJ1-2, with a tentative D call TRBD1 (5 bases). The receptor's source is an adult in good health. Specimen: peripheral blood, collected on day 0 of AZD1222 vaccination. The CDR3 DNA reads TGTGCCAGCAGCTTAGCGCGCAGGGATCATCGATACTATGGCTACACCTTC. Its translation is CASSLARRDHRYYGYTF. The full variable domain, rest sourced from reference TRBV7-9 and TRBJ1-2, is DTGVSQNPRHKITKRGQNVTFRCDPISEHNRLYWYRQTLGQGPEFLTYFQNEAQLEKSRLLSDRFSAERPKGSFSTLEIQRTEQGDSAMYLCASSLARRDHRYYGYTFGSGTRLTVV.